This T cell receptor beta chain is from a study of CD8+ T cells in alopecia areata. At the level of the study: Treatment of the treated patients consisted of oral tofacitinib, 5 to 10 mg twice daily. People stayed on tofacitinib for 6 to 18 months, then stopped the drug for 6 months. Study-wide findings and caveats: Compared with normal scalp, lesional scalp had higher clonality and more expanded CD8+ clones. Scalp sequencing captures resident alphabeta T cells of normal skin too.

RNA extraction and reverse transcription yielded cDNA as sequencing template. Only in-frame clones appear in the TCRdb table, and some are missing; sequencing was by immunoSEQ multiplex PCR. The repertoire consists of roughly 130,000 clones, with approximately 53% occurring once and the leading ten covering under 5%. The length of the CDR3 is 14 residues. CDR1 is SGHVS, CDR2 FQNEAQ, per germline. V was shortened by 1 base and J by 5 bases, with 11 bases between the two germline ends. On this clone: Its specificity is unknown.

The chain is built from TRBV7-8 and TRBJ2-5, with D perhaps assigned TRBD1 or TRBD2 (6 bases each). The sample was CD4+ T cells sorted from blood, taken at week 0. The receptor's source is a human donor with alopecia areata. CDR3 protein: CASSLDGGRETQYF. Written as DNA, the CDR3 is TGTGCCAGCAGCTTAGATGGGGGGCGGGAGACCCAGTACTTC.